The 27 T cell receptor beta chains below all came from one sample that was sequenced in a study of PD-L1 blockade in urothelial cancer. Profiled with immunoSEQ multiplex PCR; TCRdb holds only in-frame clones, not every one. The top ten hold 10% to 12% of the sample, which has tens of thousands of clones, 91% seen once. As for time point: peripheral blood 6 weeks after treatment start. Source: PBMCs, taken around atezolizumab (anti-PD-L1) treatment. The receptors were gathered from a woman aged 55-70 years with urothelial cancer.

The chain links TRBV28 to TRBJ2-5, with 7 nucleotides matching TRBD2. The CDR3 spans 15 residues. The V gene's germline CDR1 is MDHEN and CDR2 SYDVKM. With 4 bases clipped from V and 2 bases from J, the junction kept 7 bases outside the gene matches. This CDR3 is CASSSVLAAQETQYF. The CDR3, as DNA: TGTGCCAGCAGTTCGGTTCTAGCGGCGCAAGAGACCCAGTACTTC.

The chain has TRBV5-4 and TRBJ2-7; 10 bases align to TRBD2. After removal of 4 bases from V and 7 bases from J, the junction contained 8 bases not matched to a gene. Germline lookup yields CDR1 SGHNT and CDR2 YYREEE (reference sequence). The CDR3 covers 14 residues. DNA of the CDR3: TGTGCCAGCAGCCCCCTAGCGGGGGAGGGGGAGCAGTACTTC. Its translation: CASSPLAGEGEQYF. Supplemented by reference TRBV5-4 and TRBJ2-7, the full variable domain reads ETGVTQSPTHLIKTRGQQVTLRCSSQSGHNTVSWYQQALGQGPQFIFQYYREEENGRGNFPPRFSGLQFPNYSSELNVNALELDDSALYLCASSPLAGEGEQYFGPGTRLTVT.

The chain joins TRBV27 to TRBJ2-5; 7 nucleotides line up with TRBD1. Germline lookup yields CDR1 MNHEY and CDR2 SMNVEV (reference sequence). The V and J ends lost 3 bases and 5 bases, in that order; junction bases with no gene match: 6. The CDR3 runs to 14 residues. In nucleotides, the CDR3 is TGTGCCAGCAGTTTCCTCTCCAGGGGGGAGACCCAGTACTTC. It encodes CASSFLSRGETQYF.

The chain joins TRBV28 to TRBJ2-7; tentatively, D is TRBD2 (5 bases). Germline V gene lookup returns CDR1 MDHEN and CDR2 SYDVKM. The V end lost 5 bases, the J end lost 0 bases, and 14 bases lay between the germline ends. The CDR3 length is 15 residues. The CDR3 here is CASSNPGRSSYEQYF. CDR3 in DNA: TGTGCCAGCAGTAACCCGGGGAGAAGCTCCTACGAGCAGTACTTC.

DNA for the CDR3: TGTGCCAGCCAAACAGGGGGGGTTTCCAATGAGCAGTTCTTC. Translation: CASQTGGVSNEQFF. This chain uses TRBV28 with TRBJ2-1; D perhaps matches TRBD1 (8 bases). The CDR3 sequence is 14 residues long. V was trimmed by 8 bases and J by 6 bases, leaving 17 bases between them. Germline loops: CDR1 MDHEN, CDR2 SYDVKM.

The chain recombines TRBV15 with TRBJ1-3; no reliable D call. Deletions cut 3 bases from V and 0 bases from J, with 18 bases between. Germline CDR1 LNHNV, CDR2 YYDKDF (reference sequence). This CDR3 is 18 amino acids long. CDR3 in DNA: TGTGCCACCAGCAGTGCGGGCAGCAAGATTTACTCTGGAAACACCATATATTTT. Protein sequence: CATSSAGSKIYSGNTIYF.

V usage is TRBV27 and J usage is TRBJ1-5, with D tentatively TRBD1 (6 bases). This CDR3 region has 12 residues. The germline V gene has CDR1 MNHEY and CDR2 SMNVEV (reference sequence). V was pared by 8 bases and J by 7 bases, with 12 bases between. This chain's CDR3 is CASGQGHQPQHF. In DNA, the CDR3 is TGTGCCAGCGGGCAGGGGCACCAGCCCCAGCATTTT.

The chain recombines TRBV27 with TRBJ1-5; D not resolved. CDR3 length equals 15 residues. Trimming cost V 0 bases and J 0 bases, with 6 bases left between them. The V gene's germline CDR1 is MNHEY and CDR2 SMNVEV (reference sequence). The CDR3 region is CASSLSSGSNQPQHF. CDR3 in DNA: TGTGCCAGCAGTTTATCATCGGGTAGCAATCAGCCCCAGCATTTT.

This clone has just one count. V usage is TRBV11-2 and J usage is TRBJ2-5, with 7 bases fitting TRBD2. The CDR3 has 16 residues. Germline lookup yields CDR1 SGHAT and CDR2 FQNNGV. J gave up 2 bases and V 1 base, and 7 bases lay outside the gene matches. In nucleotides, the CDR3 is TGTGCCAGCAGCTTAGGAGCGGGGCCGACACAAGAGACCCAGTACTTC. Amino acid sequence: CASSLGAGPTQETQYF.

V is TRBV7-2 and J is TRBJ1-3; D gene unclear. V shed 4 bases and J shed 8 bases, with 6 bases lying between them. The CDR3 spans 11 residues. The germline V gene encodes CDR1 SGHTA and CDR2 FQGNSA. For the CDR3, the DNA is TGTGCCAGCAGCTCCGGGGACACCATATATTTT. It specifies CASSSGDTIYF.

This sequence joins TRBV5-4 and TRBJ2-7; perhaps TRBD1 as D (5 bases). Trimming removed 0 bases from V and 1 base from J, with 11 bases in between. This CDR3 is 15 amino acids long. The germline V gene has CDR1 SGHNT and CDR2 YYREEE (reference sequence). The CDR3, as DNA: TGTGCCAGCAGCTTGGGGGGCGTCGGATCCTACGAGCAGTACTTC. Translation: CASSLGGVGSYEQYF.

This clone was observed a single time. V usage is TRBV18 and J usage is TRBJ2-3; 7 bases agree with TRBD1. There are 16 residues in the CDR3. V shed 4 bases, J shed 1 base, and the junction held 8 bases outside the gene matches. Looked up from germline, CDR1 is KGHSH and CDR2 is LQKENI. The CDR3 sequence is CASSRTGTVGTDTQYF. The CDR3 nucleotides read TGTGCCAGCTCACGTACCGGGACAGTAGGCACAGATACGCAGTATTTT.

This clone turned up a few times. V and J are TRBV25-1 and TRBJ1-2; perhaps TRBD1 as D (5 bases). There are 11 residues in the CDR3. The germline gives CDR1 MGHDK, CDR2 SYGVNS. V lost 3 bases and J lost 8, with 7 bases in between. The CDR3 DNA reads TGTGCCAGCAGTGAGGAGGGGGGCTACACCTTC. Encoded protein: CASSEEGGYTF.

This chain joins TRBV19 and TRBJ1-1; D uncertain. The CDR3 has 15 residues. Trimming shortened V by 7 bases and J by 2 bases, and 17 bases separated the two germline ends. CDR1 is LNHDA and CDR2 is SQIVND in the germline V gene (reference sequence). CDR3 sequence: CASNRPGTANTEAFF. The DNA for the CDR3 is TGTGCCAGTAACCGGCCCGGAACAGCCAACACTGAAGCTTTCTTT.

This rearrangement joins TRBV25-1 to TRBJ2-7, with no clear D. CDR3 length: 12 residues. The V gene's germline CDR1 is MGHDK and CDR2 SYGVNS. Trimming cost V 6 bases and J 3 bases, with 9 bases left between them. The CDR3 loop reads CASSDLGYEQYF. The CDR3 DNA follows: TGTGCCAGCAGCGATCTAGGCTACGAGCAGTACTTC.

V gene TRBV6-5 combines with J gene TRBJ2-7; 7 bases fit TRBD2. The CDR3 loop spans 16 amino acids. The V segment lost 2 bases and the J segment 3 bases; nucleotides outside the gene matches: 10. CDR1 is MNHEY, CDR2 SVGAGI, per germline. The CDR3 coding sequence is TGTGCCAGCAGTTACGGAGGTAGCGGGCCCTACTACGAGCAGTACTTC. Protein product: CASSYGGSGPYYEQYF.

The chain has TRBV4-1 and TRBJ1-6; TRBD1 matches 7 bases. CDR1 MGHRA and CDR2 YSYEKL come from the germline V gene. The CDR3 contains 17 residues. J lost 2 bases, V lost 1 base, and 5 bases had no gene match. The CDR3 DNA follows: TGCGCCAGCAGCCAAGGGCAGGGGGTCACCTATAATTCACCCCTCCACTTT. It encodes CASSQGQGVTYNSPLHF.

The V call is TRBV10-3, the J call TRBJ2-5, with TRBD2 matching over 12 bases. This CDR3 has 17 residues. The V and J ends lost 3 bases and 2 bases, in that order; junction bases with no gene match: 7. In germline, CDR1 is ENHRY, CDR2 SYGVKD. CDR3 loop: CAISEKRTSGEQETQYF. DNA of the CDR3: TGTGCCATCAGTGAAAAGCGGACTAGCGGGGAACAAGAGACCCAGTACTTC.

This rearrangement joins TRBV6-6 to TRBJ2-5; 7 bases are shared with TRBD1. Germline CDR1 reads MNHNY; CDR2 reads SVGAGI (reference sequence). The ends lost 6 bases at V and 5 bases at J; junction bases unmatched: 9. The CDR3 runs to 14 residues. The CDR3 sequence is CASRRDSSVETQYF. CDR3 nucleotide sequence: TGTGCCAGCAGAAGGGACAGTTCGGTGGAGACCCAGTACTTC.

The chain joins TRBV27 to TRBJ1-5; 10 nucleotides agree with TRBD1. The CDR3 totals 15 residues. V trimming: 6 bases; J trimming: 6 bases; junction bases outside the gene matches: 8. Germline lookup yields CDR1 MNHEY and CDR2 SMNVEV (reference sequence). The CDR3 is CASRTTRTGGQPQHF. The CDR3 DNA reads as TGTGCCAGCAGAACCACCAGGACAGGGGGTCAGCCCCAGCATTTT.

The CDR3 reads CASGPDRVSYEQYF. The CDR3 bases are TGTGCCAGCGGTCCTGACAGGGTCTCCTACGAGCAGTACTTC. The chain is built from TRBV6-1 and TRBJ2-7, with 7 nucleotides matching TRBD1. Germline loops: CDR1 MNHNS, CDR2 SASEGT. The CDR3 covers 14 residues. After removal of 8 bases from V and 0 bases from J, the junction contained 7 bases not matched to a gene.

The chain uses TRBV10-3 and TRBJ2-1; 8 bases line up with TRBD1. The length of the CDR3 is 16 residues. Per the germline V gene, CDR1 is ENHRY and CDR2 is SYGVKD. V lost 3 bases, J lost 4 bases, and 8 bases stayed unmatched. The CDR3 region is CAISEPDREVYNEQFF. As DNA, the CDR3 is TGTGCCATCAGTGAACCGGACAGGGAAGTTTACAATGAGCAGTTCTTC.

The J gene is TRBJ2-7, the V gene TRBV7-2; TRBD1 aligns across 7 bases. CDR3 length equals 14 residues. Germline CDR1 reads SGHTA; CDR2 reads FQGNSA. V was clipped by 5 bases and J by 2 bases; unmatched bases: 6. As DNA, the CDR3 is TGTGCCAGCAGCCTTCGACAGGGACCCTACGAGCAGTACTTC. Translation gives CASSLRQGPYEQYF.

V gene TRBV6-6 combines with J gene TRBJ2-2; D call uncertain. The germline V gene has CDR1 MNHNY and CDR2 SVGAGI (reference sequence). The CDR3 covers 16 residues. Trimming stripped 1 base from V and 4 bases from J, with 13 bases between. CDR3 protein: CASSYLSLFRTGELFF. Written as DNA, the CDR3 is TGTGCCAGCAGTTACTTGTCTCTATTTCGCACCGGGGAGCTGTTTTTT.

Written as DNA, the CDR3 is TGTGCCAGCAGCTTAAGGAGCGGAGGCCGCCAAGAGACCCAGTACTTC. It encodes CASSLRSGGRQETQYF. The chain is built from TRBV11-3 and TRBJ2-5, with D perhaps matching TRBD2 (5 bases). The V gene's germline CDR1 is SGHNT and CDR2 YENEEA. The CDR3 length is 16 residues. V was clipped by 2 bases and J by 1 base, with 14 bases between them.

The rearrangement uses TRBV28 and TRBJ2-7; 7 bases are shared with TRBD2. Germline CDR1 and CDR2: MDHEN and SYDVKM. This CDR3 spans 15 amino acids. With 1 base clipped from V and 4 bases from J, the junction kept 7 bases outside the gene matches. The CDR3 bases are TGTGCCAGCAGTTTATTGGGGGAGGGCTTGTACGAGCAGTACTTC. Its protein product is CASSLLGEGLYEQYF.

This sequence joins TRBV7-2 and TRBJ2-5; D might be TRBD2 (6 bases). This CDR3 spans 14 amino acids. V dropped 5 bases and J dropped 6 bases, with 16 bases sitting between them. The germline V gene has CDR1 SGHTA and CDR2 FQGNSA. DNA for the CDR3: TGTGCCAGCAGCCCCACGACTAGTATTAAGACCCAGTACTTC. This sequence encodes CASSPTTSIKTQYF.